A single sample gave rise to the 24 T cell receptor beta chains below, sequenced in a study of regulatory dendritic cells for organ transplantation. Their target antigens are unknown. Sorted T cells were CFSE-labeled and cultured 5 days with allogeneic regulatory or mature dendritic cells at 1:10. Using immunoSEQ multiplex PCR, the repertoire was profiled, and TCRdb retains in-frame clones only, with some absent. The sample gives 15,000 to 20,000 clones, approximately 79% of which show up once; around 3% is in the top ten. The sequencing sample was made of memory CD4+ T cells from blood cultured with regulatory dendritic cells. The subset denotes: CD45RO+ memory T cells. These receptors came from a human donor in good health.

The chain recombines TRBV7-2 with TRBJ2-7; 7 nucleotides align to TRBD2. The CDR3 is 14 residues long. The germline gives CDR1 SGHTA, CDR2 FQGNSA. The ends lost 1 base at V and 2 bases at J; junction bases unmatched: 2. CDR3: CASSLGTRAYEQYF. The CDR3 DNA reads TGTGCCAGCAGCTTAGGGACTAGGGCCTACGAGCAGTACTTC.

In the case of this clone: A read error may produce the germline difference seen at one junction end. The CDR3 nucleotides are TGTGCCAGCAGCCTCAACGGGGAGAACGCTGAAGCTTTCTTT. Its translation: CASSLNGENAEAFF. The chain joins TRBV6-5 to TRBJ1-1; no clear D gene. The CDR3 is 14 residues long. CDR1 MNHEY and CDR2 SVGAGI come from the germline V gene.

The chain couples TRBV7-2 to TRBJ2-1; weak D call: TRBD2 (5 bases). CDR1 is SGHTA and CDR2 is FQGNSA in the germline V gene. The CDR3 spans 13 residues. V was clipped by 3 bases and J by 13 bases, with 16 bases between them. The CDR3 sequence is CASSFRGEPNQFF. CDR3 coding DNA: TGTGCCAGCAGCTTCCGGGGAGAACCCAATCAGTTCTTC.

The chain couples TRBV13 to TRBJ2-5, with 8 bases aligning to TRBD1. This CDR3 spans 14 amino acids. The V gene end was trimmed by 5 bases and the J gene end by 3 bases; junction bases not matched to a gene: 5. CDR1 and CDR2 from the germline V gene are PRHDT and FYEKMQ (reference sequence). The CDR3 loop is CASSRGQGEETQYF. The CDR3 DNA reads TGTGCCAGCAGCCGCGGACAGGGCGAAGAGACCCAGTACTTC. Looking up the rest from reference TRBV13 and TRBJ2-5 gives the full variable domain: AAGVIQSPRHLIKEKRETATLKCYPIPRHDTVYWYQQGPGQDPQFLISFYEKMQSDKGSIPDRFSAQQFSDYHSELNMSSLELGDSALYFCASSRGQGEETQYFGPGTRLLVL.

The chain joins TRBV29-1 to TRBJ2-5, with D possibly being TRBD1 (6 bases). Trimming pared 4 bases from V and 3 bases from J, leaving 15 bases between. CDR1 is SQVTM and CDR2 is ANQGSEA in the germline V gene. The CDR3 consists of 14 residues. The DNA for the CDR3 is TGCAGCGTTGTGCTACGGACAGTCGAAGAGACCCAGTACTTC. It codes for CSVVLRTVEETQYF.

The rearrangement joins TRBV5-4 to TRBJ2-5; unclear D gene. CDR1 and CDR2 from the germline V gene are SGHNT and YYREEE (reference sequence). The germline V and J ends were trimmed by 1 base and 2 bases, with 6 bases remaining between them. This CDR3 comprises 13 residues. DNA for the CDR3: TGTGCCAGCAGCTTGAAGGGTCAAGAGACCCAGTACTTC. It translates to CASSLKGQETQYF.

The V and J genes are TRBV7-8 and TRBJ2-1, with D possibly being TRBD2 (5 bases). V lost 2 bases and J 7 bases, leaving 15 bases between the germline ends. CDR1 SGHVS and CDR2 FQNEAQ come from the germline V gene. This CDR3 comprises 15 residues. This chain's CDR3 is CASSLSFSLANEQFF. Written as DNA, the CDR3 is TGTGCCAGCAGCTTAAGTTTCTCGTTAGCGAATGAGCAGTTCTTC.

The genes are TRBV5-1 and TRBJ2-5, with 13 bases matching TRBD2. The V gene's germline CDR1 is SGHRS and CDR2 YFSETQ. V trimming: 4 bases; J trimming: 4 bases; junction bases outside the gene matches: 1. The CDR3 consists of 14 residues. The CDR3 spells CASSTSGRGETQYF. The CDR3, as DNA: TGCGCCAGCAGCACTAGCGGGAGGGGAGAGACCCAGTACTTC.

The chain combines TRBV21-1 with TRBJ1-5. TRBV21-1 constitutes a pseudogene. The CDR3 is 20 residues long. DNA of the CDR3: TGTGCCAGCAGCAACTACCTGTTTCGGGGTCTCCCTCTTTGGGATCAGCCCCAGCATTTT. Its translation: CASSNYLFRGLPLWDQPQHF.

For this clone: One junction end does not reproduce the germline sequence, and a read error may be involved. The genes are TRBV11-1 and TRBJ1-2; D gene unclear. Germline CDR1 is SGHAT and CDR2 is FQDESV (reference sequence). This CDR3 has 13 residues. The CDR3 here is CASSPSLQYGCTF. The CDR3, as DNA: TGTGCCAGCAGCCCGAGCCTCCAATATGGCTGCACCTTC.

The chain is built from TRBV11-3 and TRBJ2-7, with D tentatively TRBD1 or TRBD2 (6 bases each). The CDR3 contains 15 residues. The V end was cut by 1 base, the J end by 7 bases, with 17 bases between. The germline V gene has CDR1 SGHNT and CDR2 YENEEA. DNA for the CDR3: TGTGCCAGCAGCTTAGCGCCCGGGGGCTTCGGGGAGCAGTACTTC. It translates to CASSLAPGGFGEQYF.

V usage is TRBV7-6 and J usage is TRBJ2-1, with D possibly being TRBD1 or TRBD2 (5 bases each). The CDR3 contains 14 residues. The germline V gene encodes CDR1 SGHVS and CDR2 FNYEAQ. Between the trimmed V and J ends, which lost 5 bases and 6 bases, there was a span of 14 bases. The CDR3 region has the DNA TGTGCCAGCAGCCTAAGGGGCGGGTTCAATGAGCAGTTCTTC. Protein sequence: CASSLRGGFNEQFF.

The chain has TRBV20-1 and TRBJ2-7; D is ambiguous. The V gene's germline CDR1 is DFQATT and CDR2 SNEGSKA (reference sequence). CDR3 length: 10 amino acids. Trimming pared 7 bases from V and 3 bases from J, leaving 7 bases between. The CDR3, as DNA: TGCAGTGTAGCAGACTACGAGCAGTACTTC. Translating gives CSVADYEQYF.

V and J are TRBV6-6 and TRBJ1-5; weak D call: TRBD1 (6 bases). Germline V gene lookup returns CDR1 MNHNY and CDR2 SVGAGI (reference sequence). CDR3 size: 15 residues. V lost 5 bases to trimming and J lost 3 bases, with 14 bases between them. CDR3 DNA sequence: TGTGCCAGCAGTCCTAACAGGGCGATCAATCAGCCCCAGCATTTT. As protein: CASSPNRAINQPQHF.

The rearrangement uses TRBV28 and TRBJ2-2, with D tentatively TRBD2 (5 bases). Germline CDR1 is MDHEN and CDR2 is SYDVKM. Trimming removed 7 bases from V and 2 bases from J, with 17 bases in between. The CDR3 loop spans 16 amino acids. CDR3 residues: CASKGSAGINTGELFF. DNA of the CDR3: TGTGCCAGCAAAGGGTCGGCCGGGATTAACACCGGGGAGCTGTTTTTT.

This clone was recorded only once. The chain links TRBV11-3 to TRBJ2-7; D remains ambiguous. Germline CDR1 and CDR2: SGHNT and YENEEA. Trimming left V 3 bases short and J 5 bases short, with 8 bases between. The CDR3 extends over 12 amino acids. The CDR3 coding sequence is TGTGCCAGCAGCTTTCGAGGCGACGAGCAGTACTTC. As protein: CASSFRGDEQYF. The full variable domain, rest sourced from reference TRBV11-3 and TRBJ2-7, is EAGVVQSPRYKIIEKKQPVAFWCNPISGHNTLYWYLQNLGQGPELLIRYENEEAVDDSQLPKDRFSAERLKGVDSTLKIQPAELGDSAVYLCASSFRGDEQYFGPGTRLTVT.

This sequence joins TRBV21-1 and TRBJ2-7; no check of the table's D call, TRBD2, against the DNA was made. TRBV21-1 is a recognized pseudogene. CDR3 length equals 17 residues. The DNA for the CDR3 is TGTGCCAGCAGCAAAGAGTATGGCGGGAGGATGGTCTACGAGCAGTACTTC. It translates to CASSKEYGGRMVYEQYF.

The rearrangement uses TRBV6-1 and TRBJ1-2; D not resolved. CDR1 is MNHNS and CDR2 is SASEGT in the germline V gene. Trimming cost V 3 bases and J 5 bases, with 4 bases left between them. The CDR3 length is 11 residues. The CDR3: CASSEKYGYTF. The CDR3 DNA is TGTGCCAGCAGTGAGAAATATGGCTACACCTTC.

J is TRBJ2-7 and V is TRBV18; no reliable D call. CDR1 and CDR2 from the germline V gene are KGHSH and LQKENI. This CDR3 is 14 amino acids long. V lost 6 bases and J lost 2, with 14 bases in between. The CDR3 loop reads CASSREPPPYEQYF. The CDR3 DNA sequence: TGTGCCAGCTCCCGCGAACCCCCTCCCTACGAGCAGTACTTC.

The gene calls are TRBV2 and TRBJ2-7; no definite D call. CDR3 length: 14 residues. V shed 4 bases and J shed 0 bases, with 10 bases lying between them. Germline V lookup: CDR1 SNHLY, CDR2 FYNNEI. The CDR3 nucleotides read TGTGCCAGCAGTGGAGGCAGCCTCTCCTACGAGCAGTACTTC. Translating gives CASSGGSLSYEQYF.

The chain has TRBV6-6 and TRBJ2-5, with TRBD1 identical over 10 bases. This CDR3 contains 16 residues. Germline V lookup: CDR1 MNHNY, CDR2 SVGAGI (reference sequence). V lost 2 bases to trimming and J lost 3 bases; unmatched junction nucleotides: 6. The CDR3 reads CASSYGRGTGEETQYF. DNA for the CDR3: TGTGCCAGCAGTTACGGCCGCGGGACAGGGGAAGAGACCCAGTACTTC.

This clone was picked up one time. The J gene is TRBJ2-2, the V gene TRBV4-3; 7 nucleotides align to TRBD1. CDR1 is LGHNA and CDR2 is YSLEER in the germline V gene. Germline trimming cut 6 bases from V and 4 bases from J; bases unmatched to any gene: 8. This CDR3 has 15 residues. The chain's CDR3 is CASSQQGWATGELFF. CDR3 DNA sequence: TGCGCCAGCAGTCAACAGGGGTGGGCCACCGGGGAGCTGTTTTTT.

V is TRBV5-5 and J is TRBJ1-4; maybe TRBD1 (5 bases). This CDR3 region has 13 residues. V lost 0 bases and J lost 10, with 10 bases in between. Germline V CDR1 and CDR2: SGHKS, YYEKEE (reference sequence). For the CDR3, the DNA is TGTGCCAGCAGCTTGGAGTGGGGGGGAAAACTGTTTTTT. As protein: CASSLEWGGKLFF. The full variable domain, rest sourced from reference TRBV5-5 and TRBJ1-4, is DAGVTQSPTHLIKTRGQQVTLRCSPISGHKSVSWYQQVLGQGPQFIFQYYEKEERGRGNFPDRFSARQFPNYSSELNVNALLLGDSALYLCASSLEWGGKLFFGSGTQLSVL.

V usage is TRBV10-1 and J usage is TRBJ2-1; possible D gene TRBD1, 5 bases. Trimming pared 0 bases from V and 10 bases from J, leaving 10 bases between. The CDR3 extends over 13 amino acids. Germline values: CDR1 WNHNN, CDR2 SYGVQD (reference sequence). Here the CDR3 reads CASSESGLEEQFF. CDR3 sequence (DNA): TGCGCCAGCAGTGAGTCGGGGCTAGAAGAGCAGTTCTTC.